This is a list of T cell receptor beta chains from one sample in a study of cytomegalovirus exposure and HLA in healthy donors. The table came from immunoSEQ multiplex PCR; TCRdb's copy has only in-frame clones and leaves some out. The sample lists roughly 79,000 clones, 85% to 95% occurring once. The sequenced material came from PBMCs. Every receptor here comes from a man younger than 35 in good health and CMV-seronegative. CDR3s include the opening cysteine and the closing phenylalanine or tryptophan. D genes are given only for firm matches. Not all rows give a size; the values are once, few, many and, for expanded clones, a class.

d_call j_call v_call cdr3_length clone_size cdr3_nt cdr3_aa
. TRBJ2-7 TRBV7-2 14 . TGTGCCAGCAGCTATCCAGGGGCCCTGAACGAGCAGTACTTC CASSYPGALNEQYF
. TRBJ2-2 TRBV29-1 13 . . CSVTGFGAGELFF
TRBD1 TRBJ2-7 TRBV28 14 . TGTGCCAGCCAACCGGGACAGGGTCACTACGAGCAGTACTTC CASQPGQGHYEQYF
. TRBJ1-2 TRBV5-6 15 . TGTGCCAGCAGCTTTCACACAGAACTTCCTTATGGCTACACCTTC CASSFHTELPYGYTF
. TRBJ2-1 TRBV7-9 15 . TGTGCCAGCAGCTTGAGGGCGGGGCCAACGAATGAGCAGTTCTTC CASSLRAGPTNEQFF
. TRBJ1-5 TRBV19 16 . TGTGCCAGCCGTCTCGTGGGGGGAGGGTTCGATCAGCCCCAGCATTTT CASRLVGGGFDQPQHF
TRBD2 TRBJ2-3 TRBV11-3 15 . TGTGCCAGCAGCTTAGATAAAGCGGGGACAGATACGCAGTATTTT CASSLDKAGTDTQYF
. TRBJ1-4 TRBV6-5 14 . TGTGCCAGCAGTCGGACAGACCGAAATGAAAAACTGTTTTTT CASSRTDRNEKLFF
TRBD1 TRBJ2-1 TRBV5-1 15 . TGCGCCAGCAGCCCCCGGGACAGGGGCAACAATGAGCAGTTCTTC CASSPRDRGNNEQFF
TRBD1 TRBJ2-7 TRBV11-2 16 . TGTGCCAGCAGCTCGCCCCGCAGGGGGTTCTCCTACGAGCAGTACTTC CASSSPRRGFSYEQYF
. TRBJ2-7 TRBV28 15 . TGTGCCAGCAGTTGGACTGCCCTGGGCTCCTACGAGCAGTACTTC CASSWTALGSYEQYF
. TRBJ2-1 TRBV2 11 once TGTGCCAGCATGGGGGGAAGTGAGCAGTTCTTC CASMGGSEQFF
. TRBJ1-5 TRBV4-2 14 . TGTGCCAGCAGCCAGGCTAAGGGACTCGGGCCCCAGCATTTT CASSQAKGLGPQHF
TRBD2 TRBJ2-3 TRBV5-4 17 . TGTGCCAGCAGCTTGGATGGACTAGCGGGCCTTAACCCTACGCAGTATTTT CASSLDGLAGLNPTQYF
. TRBJ1-2 TRBV27 18 . TGTGCCAGCAGTCAACTGGGGGTTACAGGGACCCGCCTGGAGGGCTACACCTTC CASSQLGVTGTRLEGYTF
TRBD2 TRBJ2-7 TRBV19 14 . TGTGCCAGTAGTATAGCGGGAGGTCCCTACGAGCAGTACTTC CASSIAGGPYEQYF
. TRBJ1-1 TRBV5-6 13 . TGTGCCAGCAGCTCGACCGGGGTCCGAGAAGCTTTCTTT CASSSTGVREAFF
. TRBJ1-2 TRBV21-1 17 . TGTGCCAGCAGCAAAGTCGGGACAGACAATTTCCACTATGGCTACACCTTC CASSKVGTDNFHYGYTF
. TRBJ2-3 TRBV5-1 16 once TGCGCCAGCAGGGGCCCCGCTGGGTCGGTTACAGATACGCAGTATTTT CASRGPAGSVTDTQYF
TRBD1 TRBJ2-7 TRBV27 13 . TGTGCCAGCAGCCTCGGGACAGCCTACGAGCAGTACTTC CASSLGTAYEQYF
TRBD1 TRBJ1-1 TRBV5-6 17 . TGTGCCAGCAGCTACCGGGACAGGGCATTAACGAACACTGAAGCTTTCTTT CASSYRDRALTNTEAFF
TRBD1 TRBJ1-1 TRBV7-8 19 many TGTGCCAGCAGCTTAGATTGGGCTAGGCCAGGGGGGCCGAACACTGAAGCTTTCTTT CASSLDWARPGGPNTEAFF
TRBD2 TRBJ2-1 TRBV19 16 once TGTGCCAGTAGTAACACCGGGACTAGCGGCTATAGGCGGCAGTTCTTC CASSNTGTSGYRRQFF
. TRBJ1-1 TRBV18 14 . TGTGCCAGCTCACCACAGGGAGGGGACACTGAAGCTTTCTTT CASSPQGGDTEAFF
TRBD2 TRBJ2-7 TRBV7-9 14 . TGTGCCAGCAGCTCGGGACTAGTCTCCTACGAGCAGTACTTC CASSSGLVSYEQYF